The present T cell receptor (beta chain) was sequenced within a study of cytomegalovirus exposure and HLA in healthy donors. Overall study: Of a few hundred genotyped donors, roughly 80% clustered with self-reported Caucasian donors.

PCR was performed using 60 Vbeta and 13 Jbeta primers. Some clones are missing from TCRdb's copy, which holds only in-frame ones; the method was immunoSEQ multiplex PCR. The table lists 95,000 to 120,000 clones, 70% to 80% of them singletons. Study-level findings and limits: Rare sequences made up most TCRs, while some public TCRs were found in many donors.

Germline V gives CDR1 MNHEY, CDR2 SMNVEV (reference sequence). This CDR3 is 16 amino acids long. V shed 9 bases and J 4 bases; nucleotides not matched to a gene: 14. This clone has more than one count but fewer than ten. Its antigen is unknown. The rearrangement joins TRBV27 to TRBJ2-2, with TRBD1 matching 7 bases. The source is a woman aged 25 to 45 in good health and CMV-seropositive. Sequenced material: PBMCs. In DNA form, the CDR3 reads TGTGCCAGTTACATGTGGGCAGGGGGTGTCACCGGGGAGCTGTTTTTT. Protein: CASYMWAGGVTGELFF.